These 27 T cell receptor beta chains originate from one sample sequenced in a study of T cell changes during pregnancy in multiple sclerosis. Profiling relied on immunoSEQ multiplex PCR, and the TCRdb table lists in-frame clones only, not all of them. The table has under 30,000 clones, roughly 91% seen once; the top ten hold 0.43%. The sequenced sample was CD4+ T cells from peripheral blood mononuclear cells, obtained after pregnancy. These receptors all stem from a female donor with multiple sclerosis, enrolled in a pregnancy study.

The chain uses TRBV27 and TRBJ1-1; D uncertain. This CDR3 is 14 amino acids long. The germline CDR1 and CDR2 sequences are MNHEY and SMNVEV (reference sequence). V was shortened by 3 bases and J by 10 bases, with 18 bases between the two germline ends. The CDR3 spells CASSLVPGVSLAFF. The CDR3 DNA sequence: TGTGCCAGCAGTTTGGTTCCCGGGGTATCTTTAGCTTTCTTT.

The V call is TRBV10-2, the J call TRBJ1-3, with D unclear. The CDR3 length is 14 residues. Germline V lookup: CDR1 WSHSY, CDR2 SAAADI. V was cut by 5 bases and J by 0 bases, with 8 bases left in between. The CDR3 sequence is CASSLGTSGNTIYF. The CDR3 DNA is TGCGCCAGCAGTCTGGGCACCTCTGGAAACACCATATATTTT.

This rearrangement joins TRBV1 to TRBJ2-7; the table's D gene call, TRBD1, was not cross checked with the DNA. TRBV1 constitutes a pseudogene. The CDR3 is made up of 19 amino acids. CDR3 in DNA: TGCACCAGCAGCCACCCCCGAGACACAAAAAAGAATCCGTCCTACGAGCAGTACTTC. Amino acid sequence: CTSSHPRDTKKNPSYEQYF.

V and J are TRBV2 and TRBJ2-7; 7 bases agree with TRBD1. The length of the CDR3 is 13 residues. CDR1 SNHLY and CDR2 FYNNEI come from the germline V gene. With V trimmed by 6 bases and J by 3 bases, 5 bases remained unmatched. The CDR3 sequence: CASRTGNDYEQYF. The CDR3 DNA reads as TGTGCCAGCAGGACAGGGAACGACTACGAGCAGTACTTC.

As DNA, the CDR3 is TGTGCCAGCATCCGGCCTCAAACAGGTGAAGCTTTCTTT. This sequence encodes CASIRPQTGEAFF. V and J are TRBV27 and TRBJ1-1, with D possibly TRBD1 on 5 matching bases. This CDR3 is built from 13 residues. CDR1 MNHEY and CDR2 SMNVEV come from the germline V gene (reference sequence). The V end was cut by 7 bases, the J end by 7 bases, with 16 bases between.

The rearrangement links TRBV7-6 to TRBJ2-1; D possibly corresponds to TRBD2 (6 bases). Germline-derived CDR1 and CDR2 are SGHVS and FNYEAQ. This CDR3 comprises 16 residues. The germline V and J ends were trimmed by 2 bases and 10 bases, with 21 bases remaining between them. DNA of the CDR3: TGTGCCAGCAGCTTAACGAGACGGGGGATTCTTGAAGAGCAGTTCTTC. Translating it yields CASSLTRRGILEEQFF.

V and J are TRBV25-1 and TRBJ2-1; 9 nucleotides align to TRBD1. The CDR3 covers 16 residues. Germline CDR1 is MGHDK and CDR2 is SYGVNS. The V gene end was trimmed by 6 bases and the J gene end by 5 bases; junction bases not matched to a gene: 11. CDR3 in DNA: TGTGCCAGCAGCCTAACTTGGGACAGGGCTGACAATGAGCAGTTCTTC. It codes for CASSLTWDRADNEQFF.

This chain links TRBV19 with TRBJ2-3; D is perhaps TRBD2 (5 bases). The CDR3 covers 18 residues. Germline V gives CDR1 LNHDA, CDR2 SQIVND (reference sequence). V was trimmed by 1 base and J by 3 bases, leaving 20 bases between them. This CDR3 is CASSIAPTAGIRTDTQYF. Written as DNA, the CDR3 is TGTGCCAGTAGTATAGCCCCCACGGCCGGGATTCGGACAGATACGCAGTATTTT.

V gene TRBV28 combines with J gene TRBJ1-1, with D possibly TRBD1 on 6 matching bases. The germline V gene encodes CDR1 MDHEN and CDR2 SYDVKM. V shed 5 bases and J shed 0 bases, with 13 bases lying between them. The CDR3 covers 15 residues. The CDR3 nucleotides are TGTGCCAGCAGTACCGGTGGACAGCTGAACACTGAAGCTTTCTTT. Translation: CASSTGGQLNTEAFF.

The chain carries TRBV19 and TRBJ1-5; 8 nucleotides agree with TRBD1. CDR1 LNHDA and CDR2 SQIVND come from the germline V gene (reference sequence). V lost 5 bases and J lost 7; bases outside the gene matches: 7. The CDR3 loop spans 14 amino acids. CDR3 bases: TGTGCCAGTAGTGGTACAGGGGGGGACCAGCCCCAGCATTTT. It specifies CASSGTGGDQPQHF.

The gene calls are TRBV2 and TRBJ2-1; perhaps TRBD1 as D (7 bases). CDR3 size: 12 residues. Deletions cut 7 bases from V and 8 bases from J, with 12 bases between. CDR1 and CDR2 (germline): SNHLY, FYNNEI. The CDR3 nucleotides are TGTGCCAGCACGACTAGGGGGCATGAGCAGTTCTTC. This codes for CASTTRGHEQFF. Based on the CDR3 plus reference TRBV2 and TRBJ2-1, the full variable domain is EPEVTQTPSHQVTQMGQEVILRCVPISNHLYFYWYRQILGQKVEFLVSFYNNEISEKSEIFDDQFSVERPDGSNFTLKIRSTKLEDSAMYFCASTTRGHEQFFGPGTRLTVL.

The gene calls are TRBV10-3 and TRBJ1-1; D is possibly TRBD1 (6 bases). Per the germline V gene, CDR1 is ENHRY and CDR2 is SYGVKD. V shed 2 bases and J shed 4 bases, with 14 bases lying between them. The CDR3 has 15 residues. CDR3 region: CAISETGGRPTEAFF. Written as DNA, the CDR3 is TGTGCCATCAGTGAGACGGGGGGCAGGCCCACTGAAGCTTTCTTT.

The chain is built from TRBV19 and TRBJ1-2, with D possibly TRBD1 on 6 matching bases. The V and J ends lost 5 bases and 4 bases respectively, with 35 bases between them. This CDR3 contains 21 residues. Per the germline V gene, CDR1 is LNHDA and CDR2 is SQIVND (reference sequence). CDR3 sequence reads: CASSAGGTRNSFTLSIYGYTF. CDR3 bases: TGTGCCAGTAGTGCTGGTGGGACACGGAATTCCTTTACCCTTTCTATCTATGGCTACACCTTC.

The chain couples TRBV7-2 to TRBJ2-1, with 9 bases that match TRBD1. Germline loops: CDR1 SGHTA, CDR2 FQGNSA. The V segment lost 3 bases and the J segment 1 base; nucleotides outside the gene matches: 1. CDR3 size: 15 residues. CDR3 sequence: CASSLGQGSYNEQFF. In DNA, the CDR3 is TGTGCCAGCAGCTTGGGACAGGGTTCCTACAATGAGCAGTTCTTC.

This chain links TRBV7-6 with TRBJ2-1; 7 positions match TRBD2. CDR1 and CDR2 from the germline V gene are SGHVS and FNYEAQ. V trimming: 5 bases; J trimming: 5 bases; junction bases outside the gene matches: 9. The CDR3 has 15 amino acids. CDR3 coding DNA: TGTGCCAGCAGCCACGGACTAGTATCGCACAATGAGCAGTTCTTC. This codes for CASSHGLVSHNEQFF. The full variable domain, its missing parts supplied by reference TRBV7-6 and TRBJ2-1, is GAGVSQSPRYKVTKRGQDVALRCDPISGHVSLYWYRQALGQGPEFLTYFNYEAQQDKSGLPNDRFSAERPEGSISTLTIQRTEQRDSAMYRCASSHGLVSHNEQFFGPGTRLTVL.

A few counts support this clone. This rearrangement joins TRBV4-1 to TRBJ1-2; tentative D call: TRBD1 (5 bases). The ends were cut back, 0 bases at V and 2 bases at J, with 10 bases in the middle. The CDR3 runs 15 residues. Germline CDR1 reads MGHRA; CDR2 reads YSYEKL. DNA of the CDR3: TGCGCCAGCAGCCAAGAGGAGGAGGGGAACTATGGCTACACCTTC. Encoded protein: CASSQEEEGNYGYTF.

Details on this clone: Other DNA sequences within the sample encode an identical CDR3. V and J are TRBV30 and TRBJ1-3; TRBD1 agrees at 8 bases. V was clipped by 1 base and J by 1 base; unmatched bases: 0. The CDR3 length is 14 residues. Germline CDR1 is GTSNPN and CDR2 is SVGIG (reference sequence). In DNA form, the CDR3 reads TGTGCCTGGAGTGGGACAGGGTCTGGAAACACCATATATTTT. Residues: CAWSGTGSGNTIYF.

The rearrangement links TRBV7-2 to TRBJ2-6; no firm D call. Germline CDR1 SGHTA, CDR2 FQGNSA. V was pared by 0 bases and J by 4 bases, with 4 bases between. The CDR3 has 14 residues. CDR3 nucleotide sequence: TGTGCCAGCAGCTTAGCTCAGGGGGCCAACGTCCTGACTTTC. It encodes CASSLAQGANVLTF.

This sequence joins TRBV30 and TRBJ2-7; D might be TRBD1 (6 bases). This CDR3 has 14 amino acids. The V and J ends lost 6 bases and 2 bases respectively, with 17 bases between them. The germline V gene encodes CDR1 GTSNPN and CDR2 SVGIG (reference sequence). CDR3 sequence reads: CACTSRDTAYEQYF. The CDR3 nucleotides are TGTGCCTGCACATCCCGGGACACCGCCTACGAGCAGTACTTC. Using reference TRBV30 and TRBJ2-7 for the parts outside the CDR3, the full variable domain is SQTIHQWPATLVQPVGSPLSLECTVEGTSNPNLYWYRQAAGRGLQLLFYSVGIGQISSEVPQNLSASRPQDRQFILSSKKLLLSDSGFYLCACTSRDTAYEQYFGPGTRLTVT.

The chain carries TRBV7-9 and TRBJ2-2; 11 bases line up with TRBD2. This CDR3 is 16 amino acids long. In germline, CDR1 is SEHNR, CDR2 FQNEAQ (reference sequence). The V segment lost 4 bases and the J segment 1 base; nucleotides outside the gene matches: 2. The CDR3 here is CASSSGTSGNTGELFF. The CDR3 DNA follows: TGTGCCAGCAGCTCCGGGACTAGCGGGAACACCGGGGAGCTGTTTTTT.

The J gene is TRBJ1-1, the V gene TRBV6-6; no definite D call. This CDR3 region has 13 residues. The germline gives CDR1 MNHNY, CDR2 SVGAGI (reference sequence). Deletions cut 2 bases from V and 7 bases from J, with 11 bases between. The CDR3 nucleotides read TGTGCCAGCAGTTACGGAGACTACTATGAAGCTTTCTTT. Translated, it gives CASSYGDYYEAFF.

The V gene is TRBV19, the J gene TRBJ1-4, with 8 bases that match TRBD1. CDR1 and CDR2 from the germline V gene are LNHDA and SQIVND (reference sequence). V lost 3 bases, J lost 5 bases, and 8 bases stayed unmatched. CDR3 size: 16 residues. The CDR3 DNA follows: TGTGCCAGTAGTATCGGCTTACAGGGGGGAAATGAAAAACTGTTTTTT. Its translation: CASSIGLQGGNEKLFF.

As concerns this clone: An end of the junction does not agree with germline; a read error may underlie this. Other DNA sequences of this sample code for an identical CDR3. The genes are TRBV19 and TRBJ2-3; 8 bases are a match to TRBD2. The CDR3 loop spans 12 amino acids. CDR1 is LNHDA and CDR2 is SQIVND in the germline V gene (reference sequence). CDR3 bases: TGTGCCAGTAGAATAGCGGGGGATACGCAGTATTTT. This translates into CASRIAGDTQYF.

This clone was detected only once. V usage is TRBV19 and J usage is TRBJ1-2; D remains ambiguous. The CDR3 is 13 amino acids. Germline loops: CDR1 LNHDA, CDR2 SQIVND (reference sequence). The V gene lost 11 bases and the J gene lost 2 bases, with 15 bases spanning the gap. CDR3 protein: CASRRGLNYGYTF. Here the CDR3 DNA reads TGTGCCTCCAGGCGGGGATTAAACTATGGCTACACCTTC.

This CDR3 reads CASSENSQETQYF. CDR3 DNA sequence: TGCGCCAGCAGTGAAAACAGCCAAGAGACCCAGTACTTC. The chain recombines TRBV10-1 with TRBJ2-5; no clear D. The CDR3 runs to 13 residues. The V end was cut by 3 bases, the J end by 1 base, with 6 bases between. Germline-derived CDR1 and CDR2 are WNHNN and SYGVQD (reference sequence).

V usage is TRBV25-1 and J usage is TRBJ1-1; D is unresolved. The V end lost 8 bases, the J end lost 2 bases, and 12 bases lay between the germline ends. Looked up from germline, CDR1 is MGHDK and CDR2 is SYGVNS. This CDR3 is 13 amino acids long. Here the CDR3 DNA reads TGTGCCAGCCGGGAGGACGCTAACACTGAAGCTTTCTTT. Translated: CASREDANTEAFF.

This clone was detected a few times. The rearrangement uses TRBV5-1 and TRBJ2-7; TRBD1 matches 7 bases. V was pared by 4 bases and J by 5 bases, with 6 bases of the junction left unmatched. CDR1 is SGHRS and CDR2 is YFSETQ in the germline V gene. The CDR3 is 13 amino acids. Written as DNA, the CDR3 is TGCGCCAGCAGCCCCTCGACAGGGAACGAGCAGTACTTC. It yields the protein CASSPSTGNEQYF.